This TCR beta chain derives from a study of blood T cell repertoires in COVID-19. The overall study: Samples representing acute and convalescent COVID-19 were sourced from the United States, Italy and Spain. T cells, B-cell-depleted T cells, or PBMCs supplied cDNA or gDNA.

This CDR3 has 16 amino acids. CDR1 is MNHEY, CDR2 SVGAGI, per germline. J gave up 0 bases and V 2 bases, and 5 bases lay outside the gene matches. Methods used by the authors: Amplification of reference gene primers provided the estimated nucleated cell counts. Using immunoSEQ multiplex PCR, the repertoire was profiled, and TCRdb retains in-frame clones only, with some absent. That table gives V, J and clone size, and the DNA gave D and trimming. The table includes 150,000 to 200,000 clones, 86% detected once. Sequencing used peripheral blood. This clonotype originated in a woman aged 25 to 39 with active or convalescent COVID-19. The chain joins TRBV6-5 to TRBJ1-2, with 8 bases fitting TRBD1. The CDR3 nucleotides are TGTGCCAGCAGTTACCACACGGACAGGGCTAACTATGGCTACACCTTC. This encodes CASSYHTDRANYGYTF.